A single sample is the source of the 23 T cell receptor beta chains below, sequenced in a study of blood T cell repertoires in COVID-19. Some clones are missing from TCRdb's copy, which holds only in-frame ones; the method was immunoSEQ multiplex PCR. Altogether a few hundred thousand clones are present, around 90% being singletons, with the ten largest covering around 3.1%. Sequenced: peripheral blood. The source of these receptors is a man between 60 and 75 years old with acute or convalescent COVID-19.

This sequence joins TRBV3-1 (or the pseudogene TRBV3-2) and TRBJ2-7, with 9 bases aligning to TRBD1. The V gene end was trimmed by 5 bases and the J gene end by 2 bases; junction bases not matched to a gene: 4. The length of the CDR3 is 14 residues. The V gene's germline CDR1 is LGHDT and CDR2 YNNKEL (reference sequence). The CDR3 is CASSANRGPYEQYF. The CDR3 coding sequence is TGTGCCAGCAGCGCTAACAGGGGGCCCTACGAGCAGTACTTC.

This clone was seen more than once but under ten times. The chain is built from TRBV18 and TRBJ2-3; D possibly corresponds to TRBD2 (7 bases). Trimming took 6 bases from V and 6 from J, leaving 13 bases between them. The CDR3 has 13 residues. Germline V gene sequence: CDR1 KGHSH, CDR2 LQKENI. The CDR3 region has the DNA TGTGCCAGCTCGCGGGGGCGTGCGGATACGCAGTATTTT. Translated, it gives CASSRGRADTQYF.

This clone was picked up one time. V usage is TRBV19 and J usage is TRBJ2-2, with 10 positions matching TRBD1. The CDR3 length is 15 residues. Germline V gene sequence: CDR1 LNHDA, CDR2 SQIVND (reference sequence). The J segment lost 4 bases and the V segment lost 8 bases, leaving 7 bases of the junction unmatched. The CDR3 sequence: CASLHRTGGTGELFF. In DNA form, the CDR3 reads TGTGCCAGTCTCCATCGGACAGGGGGCACCGGGGAGCTGTTTTTT.

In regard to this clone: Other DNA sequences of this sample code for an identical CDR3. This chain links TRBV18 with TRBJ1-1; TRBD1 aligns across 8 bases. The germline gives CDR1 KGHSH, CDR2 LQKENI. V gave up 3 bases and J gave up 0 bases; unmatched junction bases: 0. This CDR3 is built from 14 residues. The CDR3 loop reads CASSPGQVNTEAFF. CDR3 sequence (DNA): TGTGCCAGCTCACCGGGACAGGTGAACACTGAAGCTTTCTTT.

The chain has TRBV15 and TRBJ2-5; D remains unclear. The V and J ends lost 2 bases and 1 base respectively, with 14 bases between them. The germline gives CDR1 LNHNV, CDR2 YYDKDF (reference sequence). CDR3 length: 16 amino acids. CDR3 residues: CATSRLPWAAQETQYF. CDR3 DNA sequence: TGTGCCACCAGCAGACTTCCCTGGGCAGCCCAAGAGACCCAGTACTTC.

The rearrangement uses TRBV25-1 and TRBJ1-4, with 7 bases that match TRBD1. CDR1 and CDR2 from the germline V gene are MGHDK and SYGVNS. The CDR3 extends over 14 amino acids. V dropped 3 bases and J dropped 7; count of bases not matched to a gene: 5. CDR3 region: CASSEGQYGEKLFF. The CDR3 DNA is TGTGCCAGCAGTGAGGGACAGTATGGTGAAAAACTGTTTTTT. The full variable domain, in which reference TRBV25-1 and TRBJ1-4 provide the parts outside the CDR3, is EADIYQTPRYLVIGTGKKITLECSQTMGHDKMYWYQQDPGMELHLIHYSYGVNSTEKGDLSSESTVSRIRTEHFPLTLESARPSHTSQYLCASSEGQYGEKLFFGSGTQLSVL.

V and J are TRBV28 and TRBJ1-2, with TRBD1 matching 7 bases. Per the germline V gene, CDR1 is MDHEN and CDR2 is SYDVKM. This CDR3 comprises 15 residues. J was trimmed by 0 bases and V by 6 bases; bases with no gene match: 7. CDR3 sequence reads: CASREYGTANYGYTF. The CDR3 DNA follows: TGTGCCAGCAGGGAGTACGGGACAGCTAACTATGGCTACACCTTC.

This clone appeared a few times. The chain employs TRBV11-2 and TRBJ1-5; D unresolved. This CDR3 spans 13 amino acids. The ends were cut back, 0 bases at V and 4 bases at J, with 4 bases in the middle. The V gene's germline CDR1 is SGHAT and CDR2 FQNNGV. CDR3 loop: CASSLDRNQPQHF. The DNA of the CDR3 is TGTGCCAGCAGCTTAGACAGAAATCAGCCCCAGCATTTT.

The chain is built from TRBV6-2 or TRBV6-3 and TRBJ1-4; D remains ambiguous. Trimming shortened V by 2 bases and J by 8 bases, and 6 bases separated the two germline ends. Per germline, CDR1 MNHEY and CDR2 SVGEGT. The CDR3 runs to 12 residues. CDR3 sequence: CASSYVGEKLFF. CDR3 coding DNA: TGTGCCAGCAGTTACGTCGGGGAAAAACTGTTTTTT.

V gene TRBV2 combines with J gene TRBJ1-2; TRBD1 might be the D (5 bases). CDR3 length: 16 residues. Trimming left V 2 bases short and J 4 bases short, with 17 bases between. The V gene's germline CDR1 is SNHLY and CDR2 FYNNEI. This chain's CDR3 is CASSETLGGIGYGYTF. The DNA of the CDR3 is TGTGCCAGCAGTGAAACCTTGGGGGGGATCGGCTATGGCTACACCTTC. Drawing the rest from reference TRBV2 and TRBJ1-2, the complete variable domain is EPEVTQTPSHQVTQMGQEVILRCVPISNHLYFYWYRQILGQKVEFLVSFYNNEISEKSEIFDDQFSVERPDGSNFTLKIRSTKLEDSAMYFCASSETLGGIGYGYTFGSGTRLTVV.

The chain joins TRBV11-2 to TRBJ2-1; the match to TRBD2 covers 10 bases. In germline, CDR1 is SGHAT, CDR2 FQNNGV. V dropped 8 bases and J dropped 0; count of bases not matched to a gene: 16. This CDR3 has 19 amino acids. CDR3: CASGLGLAGAKSSYNEQFF. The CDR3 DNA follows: TGTGCCAGCGGGCTGGGTCTAGCGGGGGCCAAGAGCTCCTACAATGAGCAGTTCTTC. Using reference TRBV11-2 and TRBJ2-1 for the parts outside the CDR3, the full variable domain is EAGVAQSPRYKIIEKRQSVAFWCNPISGHATLYWYQQILGQGPKLLIQFQNNGVVDDSQLPKDRFSAERLKGVDSTLKIQPAKLEDSAVYLCASGLGLAGAKSSYNEQFFGPGTRLTVL.

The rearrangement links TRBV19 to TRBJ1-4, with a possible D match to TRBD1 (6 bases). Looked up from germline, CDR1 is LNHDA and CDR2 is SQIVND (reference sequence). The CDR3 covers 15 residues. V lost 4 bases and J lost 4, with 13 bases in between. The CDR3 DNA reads TGTGCCAGTAGTACACCGGGACACCTTAATGAAAAACTGTTTTTT. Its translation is CASSTPGHLNEKLFF.

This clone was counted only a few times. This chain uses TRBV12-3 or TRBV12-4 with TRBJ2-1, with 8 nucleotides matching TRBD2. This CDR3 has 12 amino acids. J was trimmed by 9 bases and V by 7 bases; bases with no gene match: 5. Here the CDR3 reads CASKRGFGEQFF. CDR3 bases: TGTGCCAGCAAGCGGGGGTTTGGTGAGCAGTTCTTC.

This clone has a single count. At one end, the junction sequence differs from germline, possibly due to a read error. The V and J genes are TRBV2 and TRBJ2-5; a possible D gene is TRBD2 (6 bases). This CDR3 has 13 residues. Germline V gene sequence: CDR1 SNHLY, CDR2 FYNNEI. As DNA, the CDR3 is TGTGCCAGCTGTGAGGAGGGGTATGAGACCCAGTACTTC. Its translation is CASCEEGYETQYF.

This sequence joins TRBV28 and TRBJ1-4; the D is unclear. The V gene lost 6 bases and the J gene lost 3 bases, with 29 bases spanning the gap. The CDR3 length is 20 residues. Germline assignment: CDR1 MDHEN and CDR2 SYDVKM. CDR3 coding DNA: TGTGCCAGCAGCTCGATGAGGATAGCGGGCAACTTTCTGGCTAATGAAAAACTGTTTTTT. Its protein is CASSSMRIAGNFLANEKLFF.

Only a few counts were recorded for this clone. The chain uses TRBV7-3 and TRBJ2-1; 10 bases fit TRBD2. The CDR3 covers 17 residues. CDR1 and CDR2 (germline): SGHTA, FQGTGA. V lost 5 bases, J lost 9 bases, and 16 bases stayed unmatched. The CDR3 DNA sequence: TGTGCCAGCAGCCCCATACGCCCTGGGACTAGCGTAGCTGAGCAGTTCTTC. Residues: CASSPIRPGTSVAEQFF.

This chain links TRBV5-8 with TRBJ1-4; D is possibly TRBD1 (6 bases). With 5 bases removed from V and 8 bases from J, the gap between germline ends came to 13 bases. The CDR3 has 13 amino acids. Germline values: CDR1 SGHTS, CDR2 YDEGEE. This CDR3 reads CASSRNRAEKLFF. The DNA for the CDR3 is TGTGCCAGCAGTCGAAACAGGGCCGAAAAACTGTTTTTT.

The CDR3 bases are TGCGCCAGCAGCCAGGGCCCGGGACAGCTTGGGGAAGCTTTCTTT. It specifies CASSQGPGQLGEAFF. The gene calls are TRBV4-1 and TRBJ1-1, with TRBD1 matching 7 bases. This CDR3 region has 15 residues. Germline V gives CDR1 MGHRA, CDR2 YSYEKL. Losses at the gene ends were 3 bases for V and 8 bases for J; bases not matched to a gene: 12.

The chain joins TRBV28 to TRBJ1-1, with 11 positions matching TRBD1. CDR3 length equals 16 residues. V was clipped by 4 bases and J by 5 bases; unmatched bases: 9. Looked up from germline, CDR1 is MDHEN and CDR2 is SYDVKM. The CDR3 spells CASSYERDRGGTEAFF. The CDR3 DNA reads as TGTGCCAGCAGTTACGAACGGGACAGGGGGGGGACTGAAGCTTTCTTT.

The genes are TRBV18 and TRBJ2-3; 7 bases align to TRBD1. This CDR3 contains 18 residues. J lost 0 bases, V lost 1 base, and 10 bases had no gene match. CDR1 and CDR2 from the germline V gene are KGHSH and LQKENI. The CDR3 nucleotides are TGTGCCAGCTCACCACTGACAGGGACCCCGACTAGCACAGATACGCAGTATTTT. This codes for CASSPLTGTPTSTDTQYF.

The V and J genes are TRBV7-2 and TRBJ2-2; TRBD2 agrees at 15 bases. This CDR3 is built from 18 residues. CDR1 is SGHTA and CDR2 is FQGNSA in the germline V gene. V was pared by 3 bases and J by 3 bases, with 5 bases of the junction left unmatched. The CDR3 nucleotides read TGTGCCAGCAGCTTCTCCGGGACTAGCGGGGGGTACACCGGGGAGCTGTTTTTT. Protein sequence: CASSFSGTSGGYTGELFF.

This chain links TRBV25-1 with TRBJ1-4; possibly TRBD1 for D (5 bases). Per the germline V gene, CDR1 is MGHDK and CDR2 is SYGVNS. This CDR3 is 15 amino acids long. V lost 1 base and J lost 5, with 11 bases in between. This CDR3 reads CASSELKGPNEKLFF. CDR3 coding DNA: TGTGCCAGCAGTGAATTAAAGGGGCCAAATGAAAAACTGTTTTTT. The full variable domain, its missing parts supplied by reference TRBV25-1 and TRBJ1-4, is EADIYQTPRYLVIGTGKKITLECSQTMGHDKMYWYQQDPGMELHLIHYSYGVNSTEKGDLSSESTVSRIRTEHFPLTLESARPSHTSQYLCASSELKGPNEKLFFGSGTQLSVL.

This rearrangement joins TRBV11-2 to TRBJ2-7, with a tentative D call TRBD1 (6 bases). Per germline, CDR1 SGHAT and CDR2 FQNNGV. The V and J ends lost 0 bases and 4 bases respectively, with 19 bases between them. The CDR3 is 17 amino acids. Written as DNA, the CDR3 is TGTGCCAGCAGCTTAGATATTTCGGACAGTGGAGTTTACGAGCAGTACTTC. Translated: CASSLDISDSGVYEQYF.